These 13 T cell receptor beta chains came from one sample sequenced in a study of cytomegalovirus exposure and HLA in healthy donors. Some clones are missing from TCRdb's copy, which holds only in-frame ones; the method was immunoSEQ multiplex PCR. Of about 220,000 clones listed, approximately 87% are singletons. The specimen was PBMCs. These receptors were obtained from a man between 18 and 29 years old in good health and CMV-seronegative.

The chain has TRBV4-1 and TRBJ2-7, with TRBD2 as a possible D gene (6 bases). Trimming stripped 2 bases from V and 13 bases from J, with 18 bases between. The CDR3 is 13 amino acids. Germline assignment: CDR1 MGHRA and CDR2 YSYEKL. The CDR3 spells CASSQIGRLFPYF. CDR3 DNA: TGCGCCAGCAGCCAAATCGGGAGACTCTTCCCTTACTTC.

The chain has TRBV6-5 and TRBJ2-7; D is possibly TRBD1 (6 bases). The CDR3 runs 12 residues. Germline-derived CDR1 and CDR2 are MNHEY and SVGAGI. Trimming cost V 8 bases and J 0 bases, with 8 bases left between them. The CDR3: CASEGHSYEQYF. In DNA, the CDR3 is TGTGCCAGCGAGGGACACTCCTACGAGCAGTACTTC.

V is TRBV6-1 and J is TRBJ2-1, with D tentatively TRBD1 (6 bases). Germline assignment: CDR1 MNHNS and CDR2 SASEGT. The CDR3 is 16 residues long. V lost 3 bases and J 4 bases, leaving 16 bases between the germline ends. The DNA for the CDR3 is TGTGCCAGCAGTGAGTGGGGCCTCCAGGGGTACAATGAGCAGTTCTTC. It is translated as CASSEWGLQGYNEQFF.

The chain combines TRBV19 with TRBJ2-5; 11 nucleotides align to TRBD1. CDR1 is LNHDA, CDR2 SQIVND, per germline (reference sequence). V lost 3 bases, J lost 4 bases, and 1 base stayed unmatched. This CDR3 spans 14 amino acids. The CDR3 loop reads CASSIGQGAETQYF. CDR3 DNA sequence: TGTGCCAGTAGTATCGGACAGGGGGCAGAGACCCAGTACTTC.

To note about this clone: Other DNA sequences in this sample translate to the same CDR3. The CDR3 is CAWRRSYEQYF. CDR3 nucleotides: TGTGCCTGGAGGAGAAGCTACGAGCAGTACTTC. This sequence joins TRBV30 and TRBJ2-7; D is undetermined. V lost 3 bases and J lost 3, with 6 bases in between. The CDR3 has 11 amino acids. Germline values: CDR1 GTSNPN, CDR2 SVGIG (reference sequence).

The chain combines TRBV7-8 with TRBJ2-5; D is ambiguous. Germline V gives CDR1 SGHVS, CDR2 FQNEAQ. V lost 10 bases, J lost 4 bases, and 19 bases lay in between. The CDR3 has 14 residues. This chain's CDR3 is CATSRRPPGETQYF. The CDR3 DNA follows: TGTGCCACCTCCCGGAGACCCCCGGGAGAGACCCAGTACTTC. Supplemented by reference TRBV7-8 and TRBJ2-5, the full variable domain reads GAGVSQSPRYKVAKRGQDVALRCDPISGHVSLFWYQQALGQGPEFLTYFQNEAQLDKSGLPSDRFFAERPEGSVSTLKIQRTQQEDSAVYLCATSRRPPGETQYFGPGTRLLVL.

The J gene is TRBJ2-3, the V gene TRBV5-4; 7 nucleotides align to TRBD1. The CDR3 has 15 residues. Germline CDR1 SGHNT, CDR2 YYREEE (reference sequence). The trim removed 3 bases at V and 1 base at J, leaving 5 bases unmatched. This CDR3 is CASSSRDRGTDTQYF. The CDR3 coding sequence is TGTGCCAGCAGCTCCCGGGACAGAGGCACAGATACGCAGTATTTT.

This chain links TRBV6-1 with TRBJ2-3; tentative D call: TRBD1 (6 bases). V lost 8 bases, J lost 1 base, and 13 bases lay in between. Germline-derived CDR1 and CDR2 are MNHNS and SASEGT. The CDR3 has 14 amino acids. CDR3 sequence (DNA): TGTGCCAGCTCAGACAGGTCGGGCACAGATACGCAGTATTTT. Protein product: CASSDRSGTDTQYF.

The rearrangement joins TRBV30 to TRBJ2-1; D call uncertain. The germline V gene encodes CDR1 GTSNPN and CDR2 SVGIG (reference sequence). V lost 2 bases and J lost 4, with 21 bases in between. This CDR3 has 17 residues. DNA of the CDR3: TGTGCCTGGAGTTTCCTATTGGAGCTCGATCTTTACAATGAGCAGTTCTTC. Its protein product is CAWSFLLELDLYNEQFF.

This sequence joins TRBV27 and TRBJ2-7; D possibly corresponds to TRBD2 (5 bases). There are 12 residues in the CDR3. V dropped 5 bases and J dropped 3 bases, with 8 bases sitting between them. Germline V CDR1 and CDR2: MNHEY, SMNVEV (reference sequence). The CDR3 DNA reads TGTGCCAGCAGTAAACTAGGCTACGAGCAGTACTTC. It codes for CASSKLGYEQYF.

This chain connects TRBV28 to TRBJ2-7; D perhaps matches TRBD1 (6 bases). CDR1 MDHEN and CDR2 SYDVKM come from the germline V gene. Deletions cut 4 bases from V and 2 bases from J, with 12 bases between. This CDR3 is 14 amino acids long. This chain's CDR3 is CASSSRQATYEQYF. The DNA for the CDR3 is TGTGCCAGCAGTTCCAGACAGGCAACCTACGAGCAGTACTTC.

The CDR3 loop is CASSRDRGTSGEQYF. CDR3 in DNA: TGTGCCAGCAGCCGGGACAGGGGGACTTCGGGCGAGCAGTACTTC. The rearrangement links TRBV28 to TRBJ2-7, with TRBD1 matching over 11 bases. There are 15 residues in the CDR3. V lost 6 bases, J lost 6 bases, and 10 bases stayed unmatched. CDR1 is MDHEN and CDR2 is SYDVKM in the germline V gene.

The chain couples TRBV7-9 to TRBJ2-7; D remains unclear. CDR1 is SEHNR and CDR2 is FQNEAQ in the germline V gene (reference sequence). The CDR3 runs to 14 residues. V dropped 5 bases and J dropped 6 bases, with 17 bases sitting between them. CDR3 sequence (DNA): TGTGCCAGCAGCCGACATACGAATGTTGGCGAGCAGTACTTC. It encodes CASSRHTNVGEQYF.